The rows below give T cell receptor beta chains drawn from one sample of a study of early stage breast cancer tumors. The method was immunoSEQ multiplex PCR; TCRdb's version includes in-frame clones alone and lacks a portion of them. Of some 36,000 clones in the sample, around 68% were seen once. Sequenced: blood. The receptors were sampled from a person aged 55 to 69 with breast cancer. Both conserved end residues are part of each CDR3. A D gene is named only where the DNA matches it firmly. Clone size is given for some rows only: seen once, a few or many times, or a class if the clone is expanded.

>TRBD2|TRBJ2-5|TRBV5-6|.
CASSRTSGRSWETQYF
TGTGCCAGCAGCCGGACTAGCGGGAGGTCATGGGAGACCCAGTACTTC
>TRBD1|TRBJ1-1|TRBV15|.
CATSRDPGDRGGNTEAFF
TGTGCCACCAGCAGAGATCCGGGGGACAGGGGGGGGAACACTGAAGCTTTCTTT
>TRBD1|TRBJ2-5|TRBV2|.
CASSAGGTGETQYF
TGTGCCAGCTCTGCGGGTGGGACAGGAGAGACCCAGTACTTC
>TRBD1|TRBJ2-7|TRBV4-2|.
CASSRDRGYEQYF
TGTGCCAGCAGCCGCGACAGGGGCTACGAGCAGTACTTC
>TRBD1|TRBJ1-1|TRBV6-1|.
CASSFYRGEAFF
TGTGCCAGCAGTTTTTACAGGGGAGAAGCTTTCTTT
>.|TRBJ1-3|TRBV6-8|.
CASSYPNSGENTIYF
TGTGCCAGCAGTTACCCCAACTCGGGAGAAAACACCATATATTTT
>TRBD1|TRBJ1-2|TRBV29-1|.
CSVATGGSGYTF
TGCAGCGTTGCAACAGGGGGCAGTGGCTACACCTTC
>TRBD1|TRBJ2-5|TRBV5-5|.
CASSHTGVETQYF
TGTGCCAGCAGCCATACAGGGGTAGAGACCCAGTACTTC
>.|TRBJ2-5|TRBV5-8|.
CASSPEETQYF
TGTGCCAGCAGCCCCGAAGAGACCCAGTACTTC
>TRBD1|TRBJ1-2|TRBV11-2|.
CASSSPGGVGSGYTF
TGTGCCAGCAGCTCCCCAGGGGGCGTAGGTTCTGGCTACACCTTC
>.|TRBJ1-1|TRBV6-7|.
CASSYERGTEAFF
TGTGCCAGCAGTTACGAAAGGGGAACTGAAGCTTTCTTT
>TRBD1|TRBJ1-1|TRBV4-1|few
CASSFRQGDTEAFF
TGCGCCAGCAGCTTCCGACAGGGCGACACTGAAGCTTTCTTT
>TRBD1|TRBJ1-5|TRBV5-6|.
CASSKQGAGFQPQHF
TGTGCCAGCAGCAAGCAGGGGGCGGGTTTTCAGCCCCAGCATTTT
>.|TRBJ2-3|TRBV7-2|few
CASSKGVLSTDTQYF
TGTGCCAGCAGCAAGGGGGTTTTAAGCACAGATACGCAGTATTTT
>TRBD1|TRBJ1-1|TRBV7-8|.
CASSLAIDRGGVNTEAFF
TGTGCCAGCAGCTTAGCGATTGACAGGGGAGGAGTGAACACTGAAGCTTTCTTT
>TRBD2|TRBJ2-7|TRBV30|.
CAWSVRGGAREQYF
TGTGCCTGGAGTGTACGCGGGGGGGCCCGCGAGCAGTACTTC
>.|TRBJ2-7|TRBV20-1|.
CSARTTYEQYF
TGCAGTGCTAGGACCACCTACGAGCAGTACTTC
>.|TRBJ1-2|TRBV28|.
CASKTAGLLYGYTF
TGTGCCAGCAAAACCGCCGGGCTCCTCTATGGCTACACCTTC
>.|TRBJ1-5|TRBV10-1|.
CASTVTGTAFLTQHF
TGCGCCAGTACGGTGACGGGGACCGCTTTCTTGACCCAGCATTTT
>.|TRBJ1-2|TRBV29-1|.
CSVTEGGGYGYTF
TGCAGCGTTACCGAAGGGGGTGGATATGGCTACACCTTC
>TRBD1|TRBJ1-3|TRBV28|.
CASASQGAGNTIYF
TGTGCCAGCGCAAGCCAGGGGGCGGGAAACACCATATATTTT
>TRBD2|TRBJ2-3|TRBV28|.
CASSLLLAGVTSDTQYF
TGTGCCAGCAGTTTACTACTAGCGGGAGTGACTTCCGATACGCAGTATTTT
>.|TRBJ2-7|TRBV2|few
CASSDLDTSYEQYF
TGTGCCAGCAGTGATTTGGACACTTCCTACGAGCAGTACTTC
>.|TRBJ1-6|TRBV6-5|.
CASSYRNSPLHF
TGTGCCAGCAGTTACCGGAATTCACCCCTCCACTTT
>.|TRBJ2-7|TRBV6-1|.
CASSEAGRGEQYF
TGTGCCAGCAGTGAGGCAGGGCGGGGCGAGCAGTACTTC
>.|TRBJ1-1|TRBV19|.
CASGRESYTEAFF
TGTGCCAGTGGTCGGGAGTCCTACACTGAAGCTTTCTTT
>TRBD2|TRBJ2-1|TRBV11-3|.
CASSLGLAGSEQFF
TGTGCCAGCAGCTTAGGACTAGCGGGCTCTGAGCAGTTCTTC
>.|TRBJ2-6|TRBV11-2|.
CASSLVSAPSGANVLTF
TGTGCCAGCAGCTTAGTCTCGGCCCCCTCTGGGGCCAACGTCCTGACTTTC
>.|TRBJ1-1|TRBV5-1|.
CASSMTVNTEAFF
TGCGCCAGCAGCATGACAGTGAACACTGAAGCTTTCTTT
>.|TRBJ2-7|TRBV11-2|.
CASSLGGGPYEQYF
TGTGCCAGCAGCTTAGGTGGGGGACCCTACGAGCAGTACTTC